The 30 T cell receptor beta chains presented below share a single source sample, sequenced in a study of CD4+ T cells in melanoma. Libraries were prepared by immunoSEQ multiplex PCR; TCRdb keeps only in-frame clonotypes and omits some of them. The repertoire consists of about 18,000 clones, with approximately 81% occurring once and the leading ten covering 4.5% to 5.5%. Material: cells from a culture (not recorded whether cultured in vitro). Source of these receptors: a human donor with melanoma.

The chain has TRBV6-5 and TRBJ1-6, with D possibly matching TRBD1 (5 bases). CDR3 length: 13 residues. The germline gives CDR1 MNHEY, CDR2 SVGAGI. V gave up 3 bases and J gave up 10 bases, with 10 bases separating them. The CDR3 nucleotides read TGTGCCAGCAGTTATTTGGGGGAATCACCCCTCCACTTT. Its translation: CASSYLGESPLHF.

The chain couples TRBV7-9 to TRBJ1-2; no firm D call. CDR3 length: 16 residues. With 0 bases removed from V and 4 bases from J, the gap between germline ends came to 15 bases. Germline CDR1 and CDR2: SEHNR and FQNEAQ (reference sequence). The CDR3 DNA sequence: TGTGCCAGCAGCTTAGCGGTGGGAGTTCGGGGCTATGGCTACACCTTC. Its protein product is CASSLAVGVRGYGYTF.

The chain carries TRBV7-6 and TRBJ1-3; D not certain. This CDR3 has 13 amino acids. Trimming stripped 0 bases from V and 1 base from J, with 1 base between. Germline V gene data show CDR1 as SGHVS and CDR2 as FNYEAQ. CDR3 nucleotides: TGTGCCAGCAGCTTAGCATCTGGAAACACCATATATTTT. Translating it yields CASSLASGNTIYF.

There are a few counts of this clone. V is TRBV2 and J is TRBJ2-4, with 9 bases lining up with TRBD1. CDR1 and CDR2 (germline): SNHLY, FYNNEI. The CDR3 runs to 15 residues. V dropped 4 bases and J dropped 6; count of bases not matched to a gene: 7. CDR3 coding DNA: TGTGCCAGCAGTGTAGTTGGGACAGGGATAAACATTCAGTACTTC. It codes for CASSVVGTGINIQYF.

This sequence joins TRBV7-2 and TRBJ2-2, with 10 positions matching TRBD2. CDR1 and CDR2 from the germline V gene are SGHTA and FQGNSA. Trimming removed 2 bases from V and 4 bases from J; junction bases left unmatched: 1. This CDR3 region has 15 residues. DNA for the CDR3: TGTGCCAGCAGCTTAATAGCGGGGGGCACCGGGGAGCTGTTTTTT. This sequence encodes CASSLIAGGTGELFF.

As to this clone: The germline gene is not matched at one end of the junction; a read error may be the cause. The chain links TRBV2 to TRBJ1-1; 9 bases line up with TRBD1. The CDR3 runs 16 residues. Germline V gives CDR1 SNHLY, CDR2 FYNNEI. The CDR3 protein is CASSPTRDRVNAEAFF. The CDR3 nucleotides are TGTGCCAGCAGCCCGACCCGGGACAGGGTGAACGCTGAAGCTTTCTTT.

This rearrangement joins TRBV4-1 to TRBJ2-5; D not resolved. Germline V lookup: CDR1 MGHRA, CDR2 YSYEKL. The CDR3 consists of 18 residues. V was clipped by 0 bases and J by 4 bases, with 21 bases between them. CDR3 DNA sequence: TGCGCCAGCAGCCAAGAAAGTCCCCGGTATAGGGTGGGAGAGACCCAGTACTTC. This translates into CASSQESPRYRVGETQYF.

The chain recombines TRBV5-1 with TRBJ2-6, with TRBD1 matching over 9 bases. The CDR3 is made up of 18 amino acids. V shed 4 bases and J 2 bases; nucleotides not matched to a gene: 10. Germline values: CDR1 SGHRS, CDR2 YFSETQ. The chain's CDR3 is CASSPLGQGKTGANVLTF. Written as DNA, the CDR3 is TGCGCCAGCAGCCCCCTGGGACAGGGCAAGACTGGGGCCAACGTCCTGACTTTC.

The chain uses TRBV5-1 and TRBJ1-4, with D possibly matching TRBD1 (6 bases). There are 14 residues in the CDR3. The V end lost 2 bases, the J end lost 8 bases, and 13 bases lay between the germline ends. The germline V gene has CDR1 SGHRS and CDR2 YFSETQ. CDR3: CASSLTGSGEKLFF. Written as DNA, the CDR3 is TGCGCCAGCAGCTTAACAGGGTCGGGGGAAAAACTGTTTTTT.

The gene calls are TRBV7-9 and TRBJ1-2; D is perhaps TRBD1 (5 bases). Trimming took off 2 bases at V and 6 bases at J, with 16 bases between the two ends. The CDR3 runs to 15 residues. The germline V gene has CDR1 SEHNR and CDR2 FQNEAQ (reference sequence). In DNA, the CDR3 is TGTGCCAGCAGCTTATCCTGGACAATTAGAGATGGCTACACCTTC. Translating gives CASSLSWTIRDGYTF.

In its sample, this clone was seen a few times. This chain links TRBV7-3 with TRBJ2-1; 8 bases are a match to TRBD1. Germline assignment: CDR1 SGHTA and CDR2 FQGTGA. The CDR3 totals 14 residues. Trimming at V came to 2 bases and at J to 10 bases, leaving 7 bases not matched to a gene. The CDR3 bases are TGTGCCAGCAGCTTACGACCTAACAGGGGGGAGCAGTTCTTC. Protein sequence: CASSLRPNRGEQFF.

As for this clone: The junction shows a germline mismatch at one end, possibly a read error. The rearrangement uses TRBV7-2 and TRBJ2-5; tentative D call: TRBD2 (5 bases). The CDR3 loop spans 14 amino acids. Germline V gene lookup returns CDR1 SGHTA and CDR2 FQGNSA. The CDR3: CASSLAQSPETQYF. DNA for the CDR3: TGTGCCAGCAGCCTAGCACAATCCCCAGAGACCCAGTACTTC.

The chain is built from TRBV5-1 and TRBJ2-3; D gene ambiguous. Trimming stripped 0 bases from V and 5 bases from J, with 10 bases between. Germline CDR1 is SGHRS and CDR2 is YFSETQ. This CDR3 has 14 amino acids. The DNA of the CDR3 is TGCGCCAGCAGCTTGGAGGCAGGTCTAGATACGCAGTATTTT. It encodes CASSLEAGLDTQYF.

V is TRBV5-6 and J is TRBJ2-5; no clear D gene. The germline V gene has CDR1 SGHDT and CDR2 YYEEEE. This CDR3 spans 14 amino acids. Trimming cost V 1 base and J 6 bases, with 13 bases left between them. CDR3 DNA: TGTGCCAGCAGCTTGTCGTTCCTCCAGCAGACCCAGTACTTC. It encodes CASSLSFLQQTQYF.

This clone was observed once. The chain has TRBV9 and TRBJ2-7; D is perhaps TRBD2 (5 bases). Germline-derived CDR1 and CDR2 are SGDLS and YYNGEE. V lost 2 bases and J lost 0, with 12 bases in between. CDR3 length: 15 residues. In DNA form, the CDR3 reads TGTGCCAGCAGCGTGGGAGTCCAGAGCTCCTACGAGCAGTACTTC. This encodes CASSVGVQSSYEQYF.

The genes are TRBV19 and TRBJ2-3, with TRBD1 matching over 9 bases. This CDR3 is 18 amino acids long. J gave up 2 bases and V 6 bases, and 15 bases lay outside the gene matches. Per the germline V gene, CDR1 is LNHDA and CDR2 is SQIVND (reference sequence). CDR3 nucleotides: TGTGCCAGTAGACCTAACCTAGGCACAGGGGGCAACACAGATACGCAGTATTTT. Translation: CASRPNLGTGGNTDTQYF.

The sample holds a few counts of this clone. This sample also contains other DNA sequences that code for the same CDR3. The V call is TRBV2, the J call TRBJ1-5; D may be TRBD1 (5 bases). Germline values: CDR1 SNHLY, CDR2 FYNNEI. Trimming pared 1 base from V and 5 bases from J, leaving 12 bases between. This CDR3 is built from 15 residues. The CDR3 reads CASSEELGPDQPQHF. CDR3 bases: TGTGCCAGCAGTGAAGAGTTGGGGCCCGATCAGCCCCAGCATTTT.

The chain is built from TRBV11-1 and TRBJ2-2; the D gene is possibly TRBD2 (6 bases). V lost 1 base, J lost 5 bases, and 14 bases lay in between. This CDR3 contains 16 residues. Germline CDR1 is SGHAT and CDR2 is FQDESV (reference sequence). CDR3 sequence: CASSLGPLLATGELFF. CDR3 DNA sequence: TGTGCCAGCAGCTTAGGCCCCCTACTAGCAACCGGGGAGCTGTTTTTT.

The rearrangement joins TRBV5-1 to TRBJ2-5; 7 nucleotides match TRBD1. The V and J ends lost 2 bases and 5 bases, in that order; junction bases with no gene match: 3. Germline lookup yields CDR1 SGHRS and CDR2 YFSETQ. The CDR3 totals 13 residues. CDR3 protein: CASSLDRDETQYF. CDR3 nucleotides: TGCGCCAGCAGCTTAGACAGGGATGAGACCCAGTACTTC.

The chain links TRBV5-1 to TRBJ1-2; possibly TRBD1 for D (5 bases). The length of the CDR3 is 15 residues. Trimming removed 4 bases from V and 6 bases from J, with 19 bases in between. CDR1 and CDR2 (germline): SGHRS, YFSETQ. The CDR3 DNA reads as TGCGCCAGCAGCCCGGGTGACAGTGGGTGGAATGGCTACACCTTC. Its translation: CASSPGDSGWNGYTF.

J is TRBJ1-4 and V is TRBV30; D might be TRBD1 (5 bases). The CDR3 is made up of 13 amino acids. Germline V CDR1 and CDR2: GTSNPN, SVGIG (reference sequence). V shed 8 bases and J shed 11 bases, with 21 bases lying between them. The DNA of the CDR3 is TGTGCCGGCCAGGAGGCAGGGTTCCAGAAACTGTTTTTT. Amino acids: CAGQEAGFQKLFF.

The rearrangement joins TRBV10-1 to TRBJ2-7; tentative D call: TRBD1 (5 bases). This CDR3 comprises 13 residues. The V end lost 5 bases, the J end lost 6 bases, and 14 bases lay between the germline ends. The germline gives CDR1 WNHNN, CDR2 SYGVQD (reference sequence). CDR3 region: CASSPFPGSEQYF. The CDR3 bases are TGCGCCAGCAGTCCATTTCCAGGGTCCGAGCAGTACTTC.

The V and J genes are TRBV5-1 and TRBJ2-2; D tentatively reads TRBD1 or TRBD2 (5 bases each). CDR1 is SGHRS and CDR2 is YFSETQ in the germline V gene. The CDR3 has 17 amino acids. V lost 2 bases, J lost 0 bases, and 14 bases lay in between. This chain's CDR3 is CASSFDLGDANTGELFF. The CDR3 DNA reads as TGCGCCAGCAGCTTTGACTTGGGGGACGCGAACACCGGGGAGCTGTTTTTT.

This clone was seen once. This rearrangement joins TRBV4-1 to TRBJ1-2; tentative D call: TRBD1 (5 bases). The CDR3 runs 15 residues. V lost 1 base, J lost 0 bases, and 9 bases lay in between. The germline V gene has CDR1 MGHRA and CDR2 YSYEKL. This CDR3 is CASSQGGIANYGYTF. The CDR3 bases are TGCGCCAGCAGCCAAGGGGGGATTGCTAACTATGGCTACACCTTC.

The chain employs TRBV9 and TRBJ1-3; D is ambiguous. The CDR3 has 13 residues. Germline CDR1 is SGDLS and CDR2 is YYNGEE. Trimming stripped 0 bases from V and 4 bases from J, with 5 bases between. The CDR3 sequence is CASSVASGNTIYF. The CDR3 coding sequence is TGTGCCAGCAGCGTAGCTAGCGGAAACACCATATATTTT.

V usage is TRBV5-8 and J usage is TRBJ1-2; D is unclear. In germline, CDR1 is SGHTS, CDR2 YDEGEE. The CDR3 covers 13 residues. V was cut by 3 bases and J by 1 base, with 7 bases left in between. CDR3 DNA sequence: TGTGCCAGCAGCTGGGAGCTTAACTATGGCTACACCTTC. It specifies CASSWELNYGYTF.

This rearrangement joins TRBV5-4 to TRBJ1-1; TRBD1 is a possible D gene (6 bases). V lost 7 bases and J 0 bases, leaving 16 bases between the germline ends. Germline lookup yields CDR1 SGHNT and CDR2 YYREEE (reference sequence). This CDR3 contains 15 residues. In DNA form, the CDR3 reads TGTGCCAGCGGATCTGTACAGGGTCTGAACACTGAAGCTTTCTTT. This encodes CASGSVQGLNTEAFF.

The V and J genes are TRBV5-5 and TRBJ1-3; tentative D call: TRBD1 (6 bases). V was trimmed by 3 bases and J by 0 bases, leaving 13 bases between them. The CDR3 runs 16 residues. CDR1 and CDR2 (germline): SGHKS, YYEKEE (reference sequence). This CDR3 is CASSSYVGGSGNTIYF. CDR3 bases: TGTGCCAGCAGCTCTTATGTAGGGGGCTCTGGAAACACCATATATTTT.

V is TRBV6-1 and J is TRBJ1-2; D ambiguous. This CDR3 is built from 16 residues. V lost 2 bases and J lost 2, with 15 bases in between. CDR1 is MNHNS, CDR2 SASEGT, per germline. The CDR3 spells CASSEPRRERNYGYTF. The CDR3 DNA reads as TGTGCCAGCAGTGAACCCCGTCGCGAAAGAAACTATGGCTACACCTTC.

The rearrangement joins TRBV2 to TRBJ1-2, with TRBD1 identical over 7 bases. CDR1 and CDR2 from the germline V gene are SNHLY and FYNNEI. CDR3 length: 13 residues. V trimming: 10 bases; J trimming: 2 bases; junction bases outside the gene matches: 7. DNA for the CDR3: TGTGCCACAAGGACAGGAAGGAACTATGGCTACACCTTC. Protein product: CATRTGRNYGYTF.